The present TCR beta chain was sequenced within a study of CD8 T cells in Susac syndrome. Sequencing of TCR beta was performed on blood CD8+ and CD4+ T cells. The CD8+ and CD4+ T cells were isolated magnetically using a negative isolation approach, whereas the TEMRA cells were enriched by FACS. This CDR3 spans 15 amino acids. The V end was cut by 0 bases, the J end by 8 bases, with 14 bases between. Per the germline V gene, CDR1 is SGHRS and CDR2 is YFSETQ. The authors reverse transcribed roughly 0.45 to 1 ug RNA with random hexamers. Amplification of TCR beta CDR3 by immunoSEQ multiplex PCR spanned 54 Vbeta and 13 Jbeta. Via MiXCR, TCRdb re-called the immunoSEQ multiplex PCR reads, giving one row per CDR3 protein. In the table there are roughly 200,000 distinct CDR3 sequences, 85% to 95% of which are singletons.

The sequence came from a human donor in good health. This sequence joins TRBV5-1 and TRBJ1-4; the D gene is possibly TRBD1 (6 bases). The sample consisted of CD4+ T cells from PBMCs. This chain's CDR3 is CASSLVGQPQEKLFF. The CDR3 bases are TGCGCCAGCAGCTTGGTAGGACAGCCACAGGAAAAACTGTTTTTT.